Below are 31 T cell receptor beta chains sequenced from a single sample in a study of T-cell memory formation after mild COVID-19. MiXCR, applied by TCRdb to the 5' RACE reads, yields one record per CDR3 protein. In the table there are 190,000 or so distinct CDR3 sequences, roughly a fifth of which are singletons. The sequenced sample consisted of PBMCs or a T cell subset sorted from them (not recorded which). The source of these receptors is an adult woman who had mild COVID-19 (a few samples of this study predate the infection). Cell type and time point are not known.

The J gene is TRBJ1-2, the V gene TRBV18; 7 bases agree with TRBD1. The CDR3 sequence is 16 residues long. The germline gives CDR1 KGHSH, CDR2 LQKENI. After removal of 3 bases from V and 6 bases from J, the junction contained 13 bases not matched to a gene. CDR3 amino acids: CASSPTGSLGYDGYTF. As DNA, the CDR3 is TGTGCCAGCTCACCGACAGGGTCCCTCGGTTACGATGGCTACACCTTC.

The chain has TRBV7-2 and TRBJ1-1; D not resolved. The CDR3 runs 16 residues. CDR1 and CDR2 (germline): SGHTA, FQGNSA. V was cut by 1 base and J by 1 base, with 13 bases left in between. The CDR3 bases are TGTGCCAGCAGCTTAGAGCCGGGTGGTTGGAACACTGAAGCTTTCTTT. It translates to CASSLEPGGWNTEAFF.

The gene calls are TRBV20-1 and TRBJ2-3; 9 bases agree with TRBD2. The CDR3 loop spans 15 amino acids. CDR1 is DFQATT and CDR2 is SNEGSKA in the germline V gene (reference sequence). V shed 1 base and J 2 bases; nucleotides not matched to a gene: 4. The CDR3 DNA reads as TGCAGTGCTAGAGGGACTAGCGACTACACAGATACGCAGTATTTT. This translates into CSARGTSDYTDTQYF.

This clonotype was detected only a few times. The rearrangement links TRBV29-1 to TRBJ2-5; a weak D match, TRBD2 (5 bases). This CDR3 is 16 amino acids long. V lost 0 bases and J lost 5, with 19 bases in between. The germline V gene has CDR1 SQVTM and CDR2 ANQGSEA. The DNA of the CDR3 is TGCAGCGTTGAAGATCCGGAGGAAAGGGTAGGCGAGACCCAGTACTTC. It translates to CSVEDPEERVGETQYF.

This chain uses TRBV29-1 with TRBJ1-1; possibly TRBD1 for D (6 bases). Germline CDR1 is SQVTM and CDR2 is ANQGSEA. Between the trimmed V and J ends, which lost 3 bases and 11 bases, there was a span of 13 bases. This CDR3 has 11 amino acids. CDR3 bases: TGCAGCGTTGACAGGGGAATCCGCGCTTTCTTT. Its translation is CSVDRGIRAFF.

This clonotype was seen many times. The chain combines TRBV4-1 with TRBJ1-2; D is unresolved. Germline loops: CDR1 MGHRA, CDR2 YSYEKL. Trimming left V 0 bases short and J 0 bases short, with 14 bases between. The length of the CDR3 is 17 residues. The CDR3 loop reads CASSQEFFRGPNYGYTF. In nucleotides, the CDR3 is TGCGCCAGCAGCCAAGAGTTTTTTCGCGGGCCTAACTATGGCTACACCTTC.

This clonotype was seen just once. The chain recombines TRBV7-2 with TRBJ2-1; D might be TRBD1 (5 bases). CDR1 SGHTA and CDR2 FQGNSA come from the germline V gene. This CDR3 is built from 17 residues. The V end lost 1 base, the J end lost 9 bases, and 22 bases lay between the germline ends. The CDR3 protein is CASSLDPMGYQGGEQFF. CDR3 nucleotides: TGTGCCAGCAGCTTAGACCCTATGGGTTACCAGGGTGGTGAGCAGTTCTTC.

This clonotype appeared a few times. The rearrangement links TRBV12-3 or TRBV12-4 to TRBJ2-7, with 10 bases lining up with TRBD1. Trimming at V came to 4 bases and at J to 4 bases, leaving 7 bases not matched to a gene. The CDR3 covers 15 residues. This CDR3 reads CASSSLGQGEYEQYF. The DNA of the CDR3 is TGTGCCAGCAGTTCCCTCGGACAGGGGGAATACGAGCAGTACTTC.

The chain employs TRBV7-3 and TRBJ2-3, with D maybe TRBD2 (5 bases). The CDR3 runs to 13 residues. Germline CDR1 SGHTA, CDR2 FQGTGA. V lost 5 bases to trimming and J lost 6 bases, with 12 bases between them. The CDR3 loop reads CASSPLTGDTQYF. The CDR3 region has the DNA TGTGCCAGCAGCCCCCTGACGGGGGATACGCAGTATTTT.

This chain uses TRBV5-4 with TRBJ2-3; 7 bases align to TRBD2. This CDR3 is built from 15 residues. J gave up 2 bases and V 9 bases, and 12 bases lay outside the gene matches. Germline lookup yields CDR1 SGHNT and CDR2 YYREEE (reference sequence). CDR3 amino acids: CATVWAGETTDTQYF. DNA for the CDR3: TGTGCCACCGTCTGGGCGGGAGAGACCACAGATACGCAGTATTTT. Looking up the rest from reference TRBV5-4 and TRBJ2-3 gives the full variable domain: ETGVTQSPTHLIKTRGQQVTLRCSSQSGHNTVSWYQQALGQGPQFIFQYYREEENGRGNFPPRFSGLQFPNYSSELNVNALELDDSALYLCATVWAGETTDTQYFGPGTRLTVL.

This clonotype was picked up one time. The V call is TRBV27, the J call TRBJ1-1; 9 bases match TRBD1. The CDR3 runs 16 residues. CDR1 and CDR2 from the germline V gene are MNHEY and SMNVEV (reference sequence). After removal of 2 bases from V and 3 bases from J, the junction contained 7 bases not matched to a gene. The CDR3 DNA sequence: TGTGCCAGCAGTTTAGAATGGACAGGGGCCCACACTGAAGCTTTCTTT. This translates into CASSLEWTGAHTEAFF.

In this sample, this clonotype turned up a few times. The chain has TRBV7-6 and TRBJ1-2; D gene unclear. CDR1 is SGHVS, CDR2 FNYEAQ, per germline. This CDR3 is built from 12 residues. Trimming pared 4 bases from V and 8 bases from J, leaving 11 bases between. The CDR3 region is CASSSGSGGYTF. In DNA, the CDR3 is TGTGCCAGCAGCTCTGGTAGTGGAGGCTACACCTTC.

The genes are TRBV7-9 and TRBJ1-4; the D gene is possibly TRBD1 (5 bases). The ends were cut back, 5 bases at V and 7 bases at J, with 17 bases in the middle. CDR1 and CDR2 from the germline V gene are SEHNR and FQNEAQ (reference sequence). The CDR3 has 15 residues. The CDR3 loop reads CASSIDRYQTEKLFF. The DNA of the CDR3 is TGTGCCAGCAGCATCGACAGATACCAGACTGAAAAACTGTTTTTT.

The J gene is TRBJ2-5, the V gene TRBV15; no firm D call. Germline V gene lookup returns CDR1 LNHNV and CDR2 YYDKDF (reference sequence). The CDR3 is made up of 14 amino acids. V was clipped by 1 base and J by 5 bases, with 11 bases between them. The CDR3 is CATSRGHEAETQYF. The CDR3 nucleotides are TGTGCCACCAGCAGAGGGCACGAGGCGGAGACCCAGTACTTC.

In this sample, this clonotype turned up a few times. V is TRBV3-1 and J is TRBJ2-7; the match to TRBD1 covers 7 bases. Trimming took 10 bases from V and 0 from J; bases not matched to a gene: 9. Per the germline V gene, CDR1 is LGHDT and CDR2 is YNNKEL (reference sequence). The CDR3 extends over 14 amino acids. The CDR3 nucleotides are TGTGCCACCTCCCTCGGGACAGTCTCCTACGAGCAGTACTTC. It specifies CATSLGTVSYEQYF.

CDR3 nucleotides: TGTGCCACCAGCAAAGTAGGAGGCCCAGGCTCCTACAATGAGCAGTTCTTC. It encodes CATSKVGGPGSYNEQFF. The chain employs TRBV15 and TRBJ2-1, with D possibly TRBD2 on 5 matching bases. The V gene's germline CDR1 is LNHNV and CDR2 YYDKDF (reference sequence). The CDR3 extends over 17 amino acids. Trimming stripped 4 bases from V and 0 bases from J, with 16 bases between.

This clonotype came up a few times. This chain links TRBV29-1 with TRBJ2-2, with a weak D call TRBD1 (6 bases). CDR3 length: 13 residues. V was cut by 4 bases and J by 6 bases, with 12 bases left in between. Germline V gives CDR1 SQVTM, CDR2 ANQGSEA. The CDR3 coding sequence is TGCAGCGTTGGAGACGGGACACCCGGGGAGCTGTTTTTT. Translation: CSVGDGTPGELFF.

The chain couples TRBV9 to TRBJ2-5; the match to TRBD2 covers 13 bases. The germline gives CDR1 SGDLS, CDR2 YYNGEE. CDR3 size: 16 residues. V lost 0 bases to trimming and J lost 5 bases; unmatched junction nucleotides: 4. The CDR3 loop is CASSVGTSGRTETQYF. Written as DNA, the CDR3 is TGTGCCAGCAGCGTAGGGACTAGCGGGAGAACCGAGACCCAGTACTTC.

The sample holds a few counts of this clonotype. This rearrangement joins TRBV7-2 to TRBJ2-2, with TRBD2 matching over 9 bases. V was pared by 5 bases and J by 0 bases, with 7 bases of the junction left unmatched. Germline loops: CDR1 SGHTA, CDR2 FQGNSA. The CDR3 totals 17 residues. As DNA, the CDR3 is TGTGCCAGCAGCACGGTGACTAGCGGCGCGAACACCGGGGAGCTGTTTTTT. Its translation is CASSTVTSGANTGELFF.

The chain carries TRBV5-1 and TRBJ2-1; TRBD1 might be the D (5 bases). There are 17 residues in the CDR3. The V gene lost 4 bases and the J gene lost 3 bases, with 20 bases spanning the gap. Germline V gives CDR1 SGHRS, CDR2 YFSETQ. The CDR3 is CASSRDSPRALYNEQFF. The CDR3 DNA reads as TGCGCCAGCAGCCGAGACAGCCCCCGAGCCCTCTACAATGAGCAGTTCTTC.

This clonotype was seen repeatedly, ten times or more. The CDR3 here is CASSRPGAELFF. The CDR3 DNA reads as TGCGCCAGCAGCCGGCCGGGAGCGGAGCTGTTTTTT. The chain joins TRBV4-1 to TRBJ2-2; TRBD2 is a possible D gene (6 bases). There are 12 residues in the CDR3. Germline CDR1 MGHRA, CDR2 YSYEKL. The V end lost 4 bases, the J end lost 10 bases, and 10 bases lay between the germline ends.

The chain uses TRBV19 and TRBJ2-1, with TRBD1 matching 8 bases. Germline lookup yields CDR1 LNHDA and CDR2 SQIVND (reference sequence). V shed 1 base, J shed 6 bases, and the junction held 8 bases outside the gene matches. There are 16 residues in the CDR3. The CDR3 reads CASSIVKGRGLNEQFF. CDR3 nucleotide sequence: TGTGCCAGTAGTATAGTGAAAGGCAGGGGGCTCAATGAGCAGTTCTTC.

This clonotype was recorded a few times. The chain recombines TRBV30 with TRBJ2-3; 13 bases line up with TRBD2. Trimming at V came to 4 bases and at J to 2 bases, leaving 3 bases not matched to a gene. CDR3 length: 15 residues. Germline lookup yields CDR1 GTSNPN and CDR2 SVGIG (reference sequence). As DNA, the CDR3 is TGTGCCTGGAAGACTAGCGGGAGGAACACAGATACGCAGTATTTT. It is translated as CAWKTSGRNTDTQYF.

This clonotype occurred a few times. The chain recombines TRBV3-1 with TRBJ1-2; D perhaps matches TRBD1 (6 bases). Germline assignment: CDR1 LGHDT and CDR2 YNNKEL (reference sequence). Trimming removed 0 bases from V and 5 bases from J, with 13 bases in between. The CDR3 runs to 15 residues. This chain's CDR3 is CASSQESRGEYGYTF. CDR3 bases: TGTGCCAGCAGCCAAGAGTCCAGGGGAGAATATGGCTACACCTTC.

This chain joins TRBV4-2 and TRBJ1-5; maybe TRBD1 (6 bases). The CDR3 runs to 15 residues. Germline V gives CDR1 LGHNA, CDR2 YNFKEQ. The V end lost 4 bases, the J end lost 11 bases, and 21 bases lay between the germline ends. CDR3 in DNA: TGTGCCAGCAGCCTGTCCGAACAGGGAAGGGGGGCCCAGCATTTT. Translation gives CASSLSEQGRGAQHF.

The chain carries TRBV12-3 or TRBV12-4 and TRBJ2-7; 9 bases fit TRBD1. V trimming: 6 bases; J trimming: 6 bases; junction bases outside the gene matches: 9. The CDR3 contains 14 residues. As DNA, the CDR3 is TGTGCCAGCAGCCTTGGGACAGGGTTCGTCGAGCAGTACTTC. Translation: CASSLGTGFVEQYF.

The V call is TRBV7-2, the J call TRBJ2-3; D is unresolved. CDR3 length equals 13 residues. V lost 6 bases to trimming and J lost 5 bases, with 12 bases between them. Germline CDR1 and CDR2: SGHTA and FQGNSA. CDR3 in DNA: TGTGCCAGCAGAGTGTCTTCGCAAGATACGCAGTATTTT. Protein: CASRVSSQDTQYF.

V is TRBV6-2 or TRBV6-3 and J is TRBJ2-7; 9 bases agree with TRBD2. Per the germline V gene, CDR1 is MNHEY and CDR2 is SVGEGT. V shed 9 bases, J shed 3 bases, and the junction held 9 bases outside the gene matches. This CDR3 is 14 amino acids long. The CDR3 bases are TGTGCCAGGAGAAGCCAGCGGGAGGACTACGAGCAGTACTTC. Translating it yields CARRSQREDYEQYF.

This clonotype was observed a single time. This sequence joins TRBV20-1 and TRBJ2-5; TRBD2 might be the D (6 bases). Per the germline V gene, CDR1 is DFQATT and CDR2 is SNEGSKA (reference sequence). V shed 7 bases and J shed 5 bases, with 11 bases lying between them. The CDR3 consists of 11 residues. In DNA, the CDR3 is TGCAGTGGCCGGGGACTTGAGACCCAGTACTTC. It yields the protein CSGRGLETQYF.

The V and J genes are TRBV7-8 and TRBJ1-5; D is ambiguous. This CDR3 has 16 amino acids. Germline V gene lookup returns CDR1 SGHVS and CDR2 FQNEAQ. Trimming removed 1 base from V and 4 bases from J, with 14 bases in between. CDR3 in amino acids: CASSLVEWALNQPQHF. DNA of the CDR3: TGTGCCAGCAGCTTAGTGGAATGGGCGCTGAATCAGCCCCAGCATTTT. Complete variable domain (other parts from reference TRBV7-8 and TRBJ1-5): GAGVSQSPRYKVAKRGQDVALRCDPISGHVSLFWYQQALGQGPEFLTYFQNEAQLDKSGLPSDRFFAERPEGSVSTLKIQRTQQEDSAVYLCASSLVEWALNQPQHFGDGTRLSIL.

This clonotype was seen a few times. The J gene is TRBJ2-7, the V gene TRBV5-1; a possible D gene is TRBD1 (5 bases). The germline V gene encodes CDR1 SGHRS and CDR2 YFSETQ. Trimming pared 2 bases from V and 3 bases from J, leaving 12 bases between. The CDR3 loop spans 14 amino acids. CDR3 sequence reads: CASSFRREGYEQYF. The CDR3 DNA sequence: TGCGCCAGCAGCTTCCGCAGGGAAGGCTACGAGCAGTACTTC.